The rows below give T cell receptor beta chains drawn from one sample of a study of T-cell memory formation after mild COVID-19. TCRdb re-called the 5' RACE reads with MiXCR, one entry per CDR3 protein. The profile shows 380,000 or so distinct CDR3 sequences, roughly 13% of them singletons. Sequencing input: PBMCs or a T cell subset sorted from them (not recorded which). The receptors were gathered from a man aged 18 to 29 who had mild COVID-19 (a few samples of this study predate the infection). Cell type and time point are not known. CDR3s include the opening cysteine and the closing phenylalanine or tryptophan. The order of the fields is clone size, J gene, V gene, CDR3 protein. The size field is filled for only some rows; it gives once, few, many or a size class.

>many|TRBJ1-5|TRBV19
CASSTQGAEDQPQHF
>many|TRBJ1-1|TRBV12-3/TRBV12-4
CASSSRGLNTEAFF
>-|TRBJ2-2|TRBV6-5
CASSYPPGGMNTGELFF
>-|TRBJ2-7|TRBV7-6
CASSSQGGQYF
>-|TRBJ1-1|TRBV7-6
CASSNPGGGDTEAFF
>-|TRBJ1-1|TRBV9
CASSVEGEGTEAFF
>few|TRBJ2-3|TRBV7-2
CASSSTSGYTDTQYF
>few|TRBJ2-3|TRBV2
CASTGRGGQGPDTQYF
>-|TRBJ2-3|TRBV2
CASKGVDTQYF
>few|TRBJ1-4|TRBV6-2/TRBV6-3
CASRRQGRHNEKLFF
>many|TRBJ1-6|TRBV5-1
CASSLESPGQGIRGLYNSPLHF
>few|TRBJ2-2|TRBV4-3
CASSQGRGGELFF
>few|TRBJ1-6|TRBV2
CATVLHASSYNSPLHF
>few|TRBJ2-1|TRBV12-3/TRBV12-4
CASSLGGRRNEQFF
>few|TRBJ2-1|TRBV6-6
CASSRTGVSSYNEQFF
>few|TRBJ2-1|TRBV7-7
CASSLGQVNNEQFF
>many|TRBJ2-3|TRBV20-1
CSAGGGRGTDTQYF
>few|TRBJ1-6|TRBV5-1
CASSLGPEGSPLHF
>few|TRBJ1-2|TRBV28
CASSDKFGYTF
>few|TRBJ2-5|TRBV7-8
CASSSEQGETQYF
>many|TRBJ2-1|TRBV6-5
CASSRGDVSYNEQFF
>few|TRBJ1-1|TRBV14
CASSQPRQGILNTEAFF
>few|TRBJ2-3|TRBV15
CATSRGSGGLTDTQYF
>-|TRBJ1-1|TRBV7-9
CASSSIDRGLTEAFF
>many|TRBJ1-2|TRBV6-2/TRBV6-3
CASSYSFRKNRDYGYTF
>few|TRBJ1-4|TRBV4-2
CASSHRPGQGLANEKLFF
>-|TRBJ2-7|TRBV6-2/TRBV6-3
CASTPGSNSYEQYF
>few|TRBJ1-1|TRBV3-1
CASSLQGSGTEAFF
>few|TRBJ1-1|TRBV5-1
CASSLGLFENTEAFF
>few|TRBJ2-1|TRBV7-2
CASSAGQGVNEQFF
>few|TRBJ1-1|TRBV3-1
CASSPGQSETEAFF
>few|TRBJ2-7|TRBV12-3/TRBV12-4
CASSFGGGVPEQYF
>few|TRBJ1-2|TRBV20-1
CSAEAGQGPSYGYTF
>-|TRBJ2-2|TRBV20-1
CSASPLGGGVTGELFF
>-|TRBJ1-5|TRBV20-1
CSARPTPGAGGQPQHF
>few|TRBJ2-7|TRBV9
CASSVEGSGGDEQYF
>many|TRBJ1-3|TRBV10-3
CATQTWTGLSGNTIYF
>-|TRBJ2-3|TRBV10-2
CASGGPTDTQYF
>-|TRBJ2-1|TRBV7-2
CASRKMGVFYNEQFF
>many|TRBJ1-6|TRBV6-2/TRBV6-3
CASTDRDRVNNSPLHF
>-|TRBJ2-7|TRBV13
CASSPRSRGASGEQYF
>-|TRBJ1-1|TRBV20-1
CSARDTGANTEAFF
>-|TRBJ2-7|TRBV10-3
CAIGGQSSYEQYF
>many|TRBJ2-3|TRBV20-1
CSATTDTQYF
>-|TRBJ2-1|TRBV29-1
CSVGWGNEQFF
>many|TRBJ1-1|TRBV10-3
CAIMETRDTEAFF
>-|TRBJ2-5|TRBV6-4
CASSGRIGGTQYF
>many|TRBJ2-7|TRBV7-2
CASSSGFDEQYF
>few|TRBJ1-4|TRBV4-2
CASSHWGGSNEKLFF